This T cell receptor (beta chain) stems from a study of T cells after yellow fever vaccination. A few counts support this clonotype. MiXCR, run by TCRdb on the 5' RACE reads, gives a single entry per CDR3 protein. The sample holds 450,000 to 600,000 distinct CDR3 sequences, roughly a sixth seen once. Germline CDR1 and CDR2: SGHRS and YFSETQ. The CDR3 sequence is 14 residues long. After removal of 7 bases from V and 0 bases from J, the junction contained 3 bases not matched to a gene. Specimen: PBMCs, collected about 5 days after the first yellow fever vaccination. The chain combines TRBV5-1 with TRBJ2-5; 10 bases align to TRBD1. The clonotype originates from a young man who received the YFV17D yellow fever vaccine. The CDR3 reads CASSDRGHQETQYF. CDR3 DNA sequence: TGCGCCAGCTCAGACAGGGGGCACCAAGAGACCCAGTACTTC.